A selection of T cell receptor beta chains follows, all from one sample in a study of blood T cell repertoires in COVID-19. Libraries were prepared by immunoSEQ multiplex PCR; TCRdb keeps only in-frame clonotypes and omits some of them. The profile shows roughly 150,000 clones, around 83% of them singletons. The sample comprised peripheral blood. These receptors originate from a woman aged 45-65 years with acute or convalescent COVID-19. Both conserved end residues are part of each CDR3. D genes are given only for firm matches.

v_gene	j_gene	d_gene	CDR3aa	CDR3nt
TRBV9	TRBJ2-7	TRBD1	CASSGPTGYDYEQYF	TGTGCCAGCAGCGGACCGACAGGGTACGACTACGAGCAGTACTTC
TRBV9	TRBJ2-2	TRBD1	CASSVGQGRTGELFF	TGTGCCAGCAGCGTAGGACAGGGAAGAACCGGGGAGCTGTTTTTT
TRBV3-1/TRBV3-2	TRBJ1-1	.	CASRTREAEEAFF	TGTGCCAGCAGAACCAGGGAGGCCGAAGAAGCTTTCTTT
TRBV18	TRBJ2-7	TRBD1	CASSPDRGRPEQYF	TGTGCCAGCTCACCGGACAGGGGTCGTCCCGAGCAGTACTTC
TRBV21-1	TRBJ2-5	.	CASSAHNQETQYF	TGTGCCAGCAGCGCACACAACCAAGAGACCCAGTACTTC
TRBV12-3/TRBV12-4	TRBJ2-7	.	CASSSPTGTEQYF	TGTGCCAGCAGCTCCCCCACAGGGACCGAGCAGTACTTC
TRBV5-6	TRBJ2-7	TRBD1	CASSRGTAYEQYF	TGTGCCAGCAGCAGAGGGACAGCCTACGAGCAGTACTTC
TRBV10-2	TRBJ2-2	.	CASSQQNTGELFF	TGCGCCAGCAGTCAACAGAACACCGGGGAGCTGTTTTTT
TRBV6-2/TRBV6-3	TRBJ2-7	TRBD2	CASSRPTELAGPSYEQYF	TGTGCCAGCAGCCGCCCTACAGAACTAGCGGGTCCCTCCTACGAGCAGTACTTC
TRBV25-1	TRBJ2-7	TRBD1	CASTRTGDYEQYF	TGTGCCAGCACAAGGACAGGGGACTACGAGCAGTACTTC
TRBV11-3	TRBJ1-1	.	CASSYGQTEAFF	TGTGCCAGCAGCTATGGACAGACTGAAGCTTTCTTT